These 20 T cell receptor beta chains were all obtained from the same sample, sequenced in a study of blood T cells in healthy people across ages. Alongside a J-beta primer mix, a sample-barcoded 5' primer served in a second PCR lasting about 7 to 12 cycles. TCRdb called the 5' RACE reads again in MiXCR, with one record for every CDR3 protein. The repertoire holds around 1.5 million distinct CDR3 sequences, with about 43% as singletons. Specimen: blood. These receptor sequences come from a woman between 18 and 30 years old in good health.

This chain uses TRBV7-9 with TRBJ2-5; D is possibly TRBD2 (5 bases). V was pared by 5 bases and J by 4 bases, with 17 bases between. Germline-derived CDR1 and CDR2 are SEHNR and FQNEAQ (reference sequence). The CDR3 is made up of 15 amino acids. The CDR3 DNA sequence: TGTGCCAGCAGCAACCGGGAACCCGAGAGAGAGACCCAGTACTTC. Translation gives CASSNREPERETQYF. Supplemented by reference TRBV7-9 and TRBJ2-5, the full variable domain reads DTGVSQNPRHKITKRGQNVTFRCDPISEHNRLYWYRQTLGQGPEFLTYFQNEAQLEKSRLLSDRFSAERPKGSFSTLEIQRTEQGDSAMYLCASSNREPERETQYFGPGTRLLVL.

The rearrangement joins TRBV7-2 to TRBJ2-7; 8 bases are shared with TRBD2. V was pared by 3 bases and J by 4 bases, with 14 bases of the junction left unmatched. CDR1 is SGHTA, CDR2 FQGNSA, per germline. This CDR3 is 17 amino acids long. The CDR3 DNA follows: TGTGCCAGCAGCTTGGGGTCACCGGGACTAGGTAAATACGAGCAGTACTTC. It is translated as CASSLGSPGLGKYEQYF. The complete variable domain, with remaining parts taken from reference TRBV7-2 and TRBJ2-7, reads GAGVSQSPSNKVTEKGKDVELRCDPISGHTALYWYRQSLGQGLEFLIYFQGNSAPDKSGLPSDRFSAERTGGSVSTLTIQRTQQEDSAVYLCASSLGSPGLGKYEQYFGPGTRLTVT.

A few counts support this clonotype. The V and J genes are TRBV7-2 and TRBJ2-3; D unclear. Trimming took off 3 bases at V and 2 bases at J, with 9 bases between the two ends. Germline V lookup: CDR1 SGHTA, CDR2 FQGNSA. The CDR3 extends over 14 amino acids. The CDR3 loop reads CASSFPVFTDTQYF. CDR3 nucleotide sequence: TGTGCCAGCAGCTTTCCGGTTTTCACAGATACGCAGTATTTT.

J is TRBJ2-7 and V is TRBV12-3 or TRBV12-4; 8 nucleotides align to TRBD2. V shed 6 bases, J shed 7 bases, and the junction held 14 bases outside the gene matches. This CDR3 contains 15 residues. CDR3 residues: CASRPSGGRQHEQYF. The DNA of the CDR3 is TGTGCCAGCAGGCCTAGCGGCGGGAGGCAGCATGAGCAGTACTTC.

The chain links TRBV14 to TRBJ2-5; D is unresolved. The J call may be incorrect, as the DNA end agrees better with TRBJ2-7. The CDR3 is 13 residues long. Germline CDR1 SGHDN, CDR2 FVKESK. DNA of the CDR3: TGTGCCAGCAGCCAAGTTAGGGTGCACGAGCAGTACTTC. Translated: CASSQVRVHEQYF.

V gene TRBV6-1 combines with J gene TRBJ2-7, with 12 positions matching TRBD2. The CDR3 has 14 residues. From germline, CDR1 is MNHNS and CDR2 SASEGT. V lost 5 bases, J lost 4 bases, and 3 bases stayed unmatched. The CDR3 reads CASSSSGGVYEQYF. The CDR3 DNA reads as TGTGCCAGCAGTTCTAGCGGGGGGGTGTACGAGCAGTACTTC.

The chain uses TRBV29-1 and TRBJ2-1; D perhaps matches TRBD1 (5 bases). Matching the DNA end better, TRBJ2-7 makes the J call doubtful. Germline V gene data show CDR1 as SQVTM and CDR2 as ANQGSEA. The CDR3 covers 17 residues. Here the CDR3 reads CSVEGSFDSVTYNEQYF. DNA for the CDR3: TGCAGCGTTGAAGGATCCTTCGACAGTGTGACCTACAATGAGCAGTACTTC.

J is TRBJ2-7 and V is TRBV10-3, with D hard to call. CDR1 and CDR2 from the germline V gene are ENHRY and SYGVKD. The CDR3 spans 13 residues. V was trimmed by 4 bases and J by 1 base, leaving 8 bases between them. This CDR3 is CAISGGLSYEQYF. CDR3 DNA sequence: TGTGCCATCAGTGGGGGTCTTTCCTACGAGCAGTACTTC.

The sample holds a few counts of this clonotype. The V gene is TRBV4-1, the J gene TRBJ2-5; D is undetermined. The CDR3 contains 14 residues. The V gene's germline CDR1 is MGHRA and CDR2 YSYEKL. The ends were cut back, 1 base at V and 5 bases at J, with 11 bases in the middle. The CDR3 sequence is CASSQGKVLETQYF. CDR3 nucleotide sequence: TGCGCCAGCAGCCAAGGAAAAGTTCTCGAGACCCAGTACTTC.

The chain employs TRBV10-3 and TRBJ1-1; D may be TRBD1 (5 bases). The CDR3 extends over 14 amino acids. Germline lookup yields CDR1 ENHRY and CDR2 SYGVKD. The ends were cut back, 4 bases at V and 4 bases at J, with 13 bases in the middle. As DNA, the CDR3 is TGTGCCATCAGTGGTCCGGTAAGGGGCACTGAAGCTTTCTTT. It is translated as CAISGPVRGTEAFF.

The chain carries TRBV5-1 and TRBJ2-1, with a tentative D call TRBD2 (6 bases). Germline CDR1 SGHRS, CDR2 YFSETQ. There are 18 residues in the CDR3. Trimming pared 4 bases from V and 2 bases from J, leaving 22 bases between. The CDR3 DNA sequence: TGCGCCAGCAGCCAACAAAAGACGCCGGGACTGGCCTACAATGAGCAGTTCTTC. Protein: CASSQQKTPGLAYNEQFF. Variable domain in full (rest from reference TRBV5-1 and TRBJ2-1): KAGVTQTPRYLIKTRGQQVTLSCSPISGHRSVSWYQQTPGQGLQFLFEYFSETQRNKGNFPGRFSGRQFSNSRSEMNVSTLELGDSALYLCASSQQKTPGLAYNEQFFGPGTRLTVL.

Many counts were recorded for this clonotype. The junction shows a germline mismatch at one end, possibly a read error. The rearrangement joins TRBV7-2 to TRBJ1-2; no clear D gene. Germline V gene lookup returns CDR1 SGHTA and CDR2 FQGNSA. The CDR3 consists of 13 residues. The CDR3: CASSLGQDYGYTF. As DNA, the CDR3 is TGCGCCAGCAGCTTGGGCCAGGACTATGGCTACACCTTC.

The V gene is TRBV4-2, the J gene TRBJ2-3; 8 bases map to TRBD2. Germline V gene lookup returns CDR1 LGHNA and CDR2 YNFKEQ. CDR3 length: 18 residues. The V gene end was trimmed by 0 bases and the J gene end by 6 bases; junction bases not matched to a gene: 14. CDR3 sequence: CASSQDRLAGGPSDTQYF. As DNA, the CDR3 is TGTGCCAGCAGCCAAGATAGACTCGCGGGGGGCCCCAGCGATACGCAGTATTTT.

J is TRBJ1-6 and V is TRBV7-8; TRBD1 matches 7 bases. The V gene's germline CDR1 is SGHVS and CDR2 FQNEAQ. CDR3 length equals 16 residues. Unmatched junction bases numbered 6, after V lost 7 bases and J lost 0 bases. The CDR3 sequence is CASTSGQYSYNSPLHF. CDR3 nucleotide sequence: TGTGCCAGCACCTCGGGACAGTACTCCTATAATTCACCCCTCCACTTT. Combining the CDR3 with reference TRBV7-8 and TRBJ1-6 gives the whole variable domain GAGVSQSPRYKVAKRGQDVALRCDPISGHVSLFWYQQALGQGPEFLTYFQNEAQLDKSGLPSDRFFAERPEGSVSTLKIQRTQQEDSAVYLCASTSGQYSYNSPLHFGNGTRLTVT.

This clonotype was seen only a few times. The chain is built from TRBV11-2 and TRBJ2-3, with TRBD2 as a possible D gene (5 bases). This CDR3 comprises 14 residues. Germline lookup yields CDR1 SGHAT and CDR2 FQNNGV. Trimming pared 4 bases from V and 2 bases from J, leaving 10 bases between. CDR3 nucleotide sequence: TGTGCCAGCAGCTCCGGGATTCCCACAGATACGCAGTATTTT. Encoded protein: CASSSGIPTDTQYF.

The chain uses TRBV7-9 and TRBJ2-3, with 10 positions matching TRBD2. CDR3 length: 16 amino acids. CDR1 SEHNR and CDR2 FQNEAQ come from the germline V gene (reference sequence). The J segment lost 2 bases and the V segment lost 5 bases, leaving 7 bases of the junction unmatched. CDR3 DNA sequence: TGTGCCAGCAGCACCCCTAGCGGGGGCTTCACAGATACGCAGTATTTT. Protein product: CASSTPSGGFTDTQYF.

The chain carries TRBV4-1 and TRBJ2-7; D gene unclear. The ends were cut back, 1 base at V and 2 bases at J, with 12 bases in the middle. Germline assignment: CDR1 MGHRA and CDR2 YSYEKL. The CDR3 totals 15 residues. The CDR3: CASSQVDSQAYEQYF. CDR3 in DNA: TGCGCCAGCAGCCAAGTAGACTCCCAGGCCTACGAGCAGTACTTC.

In its sample, this clonotype was seen once. The gene calls are TRBV28 and TRBJ1-1; no definite D call. Trimming shortened V by 11 bases and J by 4 bases, and 17 bases separated the two germline ends. CDR3 length: 13 residues. Per germline, CDR1 MDHEN and CDR2 SYDVKM. DNA of the CDR3: TGTGCCGGGGAGAGACCGGGAGGCACTGAAGCTTTCTTT. Its translation: CAGERPGGTEAFF.

Turning to this clonotype: A much larger clone lies a single base off, so this may be a read error. V gene TRBV9 combines with J gene TRBJ2-3; D gene ambiguous. This CDR3 spans 13 amino acids. Germline CDR1 is SGDLS and CDR2 is YYNGEE. Here the CDR3 reads CAGSARLTDTQYF. CDR3 DNA: TGTGCCGGCAGCGCGAGACTCACAGATACGCAGTATTTT.

V gene TRBV20-1 combines with J gene TRBJ2-3, with TRBD1 matching 9 bases. V trimming: 0 bases; J trimming: 2 bases; junction bases outside the gene matches: 9. Germline CDR1 reads DFQATT; CDR2 reads SNEGSKA (reference sequence). This CDR3 has 17 amino acids. CDR3 protein: CSARDQTGTGSTDTQYF. The CDR3 DNA sequence: TGCAGTGCTAGAGATCAGACAGGGACAGGGTCCACAGATACGCAGTATTTT.